What follows are 11 T cell receptor beta chains derived from one specimen sequenced in a study of regulatory T cells in long-lasting Graves disease (dated by TCRdb to the early 2020s). The sample's time point label, decoded: newly diagnosed GD, antithyroid drugs for less than 3 months. For both TCR sequencing and RNA sequencing, RNA was extracted from PBMCs in TRIzol. The library was made by multiplex PCR. Sequenced using an Illumina HiSeq 4000. TCR beta libraries were built with iRepertoire HTBI primers and Arm-PCR amplification of CDR3 regions. The raw public reads went through TCRdb reprocessing: fastp at Q25, MiXCR clone calling, in-frame beta chains kept. Identical CDR3 protein sequences are pooled into one entry, listed with their most common genes and DNA. This sample lists approximately 470,000 distinct CDR3 sequences; around 15% were detected once. Clones ranked in the top ten supply 9% to 15% of the sample.

The same sample was also studied in work on T cells in Graves' hyperthyroidism and ophthalmopathy.

Sequenced here: peripheral blood mononuclear cells (PBMCs), sampled at new diagnosis, from a patient treated with antithyroid drugs. These receptor sequences come from a man between 40 and 49 years old with Graves disease. Donor details come from another sample of the same person, matched by shared clones.

This clonotype showed up many times. The chain links TRBV7-9 to TRBJ2-7; TRBD1 matches 8 bases. This CDR3 spans 14 amino acids. CDR1 and CDR2 (germline): SEHNR, FQNEAQ (reference sequence). V shed 6 bases and J 2 bases; nucleotides not matched to a gene: 6. The CDR3 protein is CASSFEGQAYEQYF. The CDR3 DNA reads TGTGCCAGCAGTTTTGAGGGACAGGCCTACGAGCAGTACTTC.

Note on this clonotype: It may be a read error: a sequence one base away is much more abundant. This rearrangement joins TRBV6-5 to TRBJ2-7; maybe TRBD2 (5 bases). The CDR3 totals 14 residues. Germline-derived CDR1 and CDR2 are MNHEY and SVGAGI. As DNA, the CDR3 is TGTGCCAGCAGTTACACGGGAACCTACTACGGGCAGTACTTC. This sequence encodes CASSYTGTYYGQYF.

The chain employs TRBV12-3 or TRBV12-4 and TRBJ1-2; 7 nucleotides agree with TRBD1. There are 13 residues in the CDR3. V gave up 6 bases and J gave up 4 bases; unmatched junction bases: 5. The CDR3 here is CASSRDRAYGYTF. For the CDR3, the DNA is TGTGCCAGCAGCCGAGACAGGGCCTATGGCTACACCTTC.

This chain connects TRBV27 to TRBJ2-7; D gene uncertain. Per germline, CDR1 MNHEY and CDR2 SMNVEV (reference sequence). V gave up 6 bases and J gave up 1 base, with 10 bases separating them. CDR3 size: 13 residues. CDR3 sequence (DNA): TGTGCCAGCAGCCACGCCTTGTCCTACGAGCAGTACTTC. As protein: CASSHALSYEQYF.

This sequence joins TRBV6-1 and TRBJ1-3, with TRBD1 matching over 7 bases. With V trimmed by 6 bases and J by 0 bases, 17 bases remained unmatched. Looked up from germline, CDR1 is MNHNS and CDR2 is SASEGT. The CDR3 covers 19 residues. CDR3 protein: CASRRSPGTESISGNTIYF. The CDR3 DNA is TGTGCCAGCAGACGATCCCCTGGGACAGAATCGATCTCTGGAAACACCATATATTTT.

There are many counts of this clonotype. This chain uses TRBV11-3 with TRBJ2-7; perhaps TRBD2 as D (5 bases). CDR3 length equals 14 residues. Germline V lookup: CDR1 SGHNT, CDR2 YENEEA. V gave up 0 bases and J gave up 6 bases, with 12 bases separating them. DNA for the CDR3: TGTGCCAGCAGCTTAGATCTTAGCGCGGGCGAGCAGTACTTC. It specifies CASSLDLSAGEQYF.

This clonotype was seen more than once but under ten times. The genes are TRBV27 and TRBJ1-6; D remains unclear. Germline loops: CDR1 MNHEY, CDR2 SMNVEV (reference sequence). The CDR3 consists of 12 residues. V dropped 2 bases and J dropped 14 bases, with 10 bases sitting between them. In DNA form, the CDR3 reads TGTGCCAGCAGTTTAGGAGGGTTCTCCCTCCACTTT. It encodes CASSLGGFSLHF.

This clonotype showed up many times. The chain joins TRBV7-6 to TRBJ2-1; no firm D call. V lost 2 bases and J lost 4, with 12 bases in between. In germline, CDR1 is SGHVS, CDR2 FNYEAQ. CDR3 length: 15 amino acids. CDR3 amino acids: CASSLMAESYNEQFF. The DNA of the CDR3 is TGTGCCAGCAGCTTAATGGCGGAGTCTTACAATGAGCAGTTCTTC.

In its sample, this clonotype was seen many times. In DNA, the CDR3 is TGTGCCAGTGGGGCCCAAGTCAATGAGCAGTTCTTC. Translated, it gives CASGAQVNEQFF. The gene calls are TRBV6-1 and TRBJ2-1; D is perhaps TRBD1 (5 bases). Trimming left V 9 bases short and J 6 bases short, with 12 bases between. Germline V lookup: CDR1 MNHNS, CDR2 SASEGT. This CDR3 comprises 12 residues.

This clonotype has a count of ten or more. This sequence joins TRBV10-3 and TRBJ2-3; 9 positions agree with TRBD2. The V gene end was trimmed by 3 bases and the J gene end by 0 bases; junction bases not matched to a gene: 7. The CDR3 covers 17 residues. Per germline, CDR1 ENHRY and CDR2 SYGVKD. This CDR3 is CAISEPGLADSTDTQYF. CDR3 bases: TGTGCCATCAGTGAACCGGGACTAGCAGACAGCACAGATACGCAGTATTTT.

Remarks on this clonotype: Possible read error: a much larger clone is one base away. The chain carries TRBV7-2 and TRBJ2-1, with D perhaps matching TRBD2 (6 bases). V was pared by 1 base and J by 12 bases, with 13 bases between. CDR3 size: 13 residues. Germline V gene sequence: CDR1 SGHTA, CDR2 FQGNSA. The CDR3 region is CASSLGRRDTQFF. CDR3 DNA: TGTGCCAGCAGCTTAGGGAGGCGGGATACGCAGTTCTTC. The variable domain in full, with the rest retrieved from reference TRBV7-2 and TRBJ2-1, is GAGVSQSPSNKVTEKGKDVELRCDPISGHTALYWYRQSLGQGLEFLIYFQGNSAPDKSGLPSDRFSAERTGGSVSTLTIQRTQQEDSAVYLCASSLGRRDTQFFGPGTRLTVL.